This entry lists 10 T cell receptor beta chains sequenced from one sample in a study of blood T cell repertoires in COVID-19. Sequenced by immunoSEQ multiplex PCR; TCRdb stores in-frame clones only, minus some. The table has roughly 40,000 clones, roughly 92% seen once. Input material: peripheral blood. These receptors were collected from a man aged 45-65 years with active COVID-19.

The rearrangement uses TRBV6-6 and TRBJ1-1, with TRBD1 matching 8 bases. J gave up 0 bases and V 0 bases, and 0 bases lay outside the gene matches. CDR1 is MNHNY, CDR2 SVGAGI, per germline (reference sequence). This CDR3 is 15 amino acids long. For the CDR3, the DNA is TGTGCCAGCAGTTACTCCAGGGGGCTGAACACTGAAGCTTTCTTT. As protein: CASSYSRGLNTEAFF.

This chain uses TRBV5-1 with TRBJ2-1; 12 nucleotides line up with TRBD2. CDR1 is SGHRS and CDR2 is YFSETQ in the germline V gene. The CDR3 contains 20 residues. V was clipped by 4 bases and J by 0 bases; unmatched bases: 14. The CDR3: CASSGGLAGSPLSSYNEQFF. CDR3 in DNA: TGCGCCAGCAGCGGGGGACTAGCGGGCAGCCCCCTAAGCTCCTACAATGAGCAGTTCTTC.

This chain links TRBV6-6 with TRBJ2-7; 9 nucleotides line up with TRBD2. Germline-derived CDR1 and CDR2 are MNHNY and SVGAGI (reference sequence). This CDR3 region has 14 residues. Trimming at V came to 2 bases and at J to 3 bases, leaving 2 bases not matched to a gene. The CDR3 bases are TGTGCCAGCAGTTACCCAGCGGGAGGCTACGAGCAGTACTTC. Amino acids: CASSYPAGGYEQYF.

The chain uses TRBV18 and TRBJ1-4; D might be TRBD1 (5 bases). V shed 2 bases and J shed 4 bases, with 17 bases lying between them. The CDR3 runs 17 residues. Germline loops: CDR1 KGHSH, CDR2 LQKENI. CDR3 loop: CASSPAGRRGFNEKLFF. As DNA, the CDR3 is TGTGCCAGCTCACCAGCGGGAAGGAGGGGTTTTAATGAAAAACTGTTTTTT.

This clone has a handful of counts. The V gene is TRBV10-2, the J gene TRBJ2-1; weak D call: TRBD2 (5 bases). The germline gives CDR1 WSHSY, CDR2 SAAADI. V was shortened by 7 bases and J by 3 bases, with 10 bases between the two germline ends. The CDR3 consists of 13 residues. The CDR3 sequence is CASNPDFYNEQFF. The CDR3 DNA reads TGCGCCAGCAATCCGGACTTCTACAATGAGCAGTTCTTC.

This clone showed up just once. This rearrangement joins TRBV27 to TRBJ2-3, with TRBD2 as a possible D gene (6 bases). Trimming left V 5 bases short and J 0 bases short, with 9 bases between. Germline CDR1 is MNHEY and CDR2 is SMNVEV (reference sequence). This CDR3 contains 14 residues. CDR3 in DNA: TGTGCCAGCAGTCCCGGACTAAGCACAGATACGCAGTATTTT. This translates into CASSPGLSTDTQYF.

The gene calls are TRBV5-1 and TRBJ2-1; D might be TRBD2 (6 bases). CDR3 length: 15 residues. V lost 4 bases to trimming and J lost 7 bases, with 18 bases between them. The germline gives CDR1 SGHRS, CDR2 YFSETQ. The DNA for the CDR3 is TGCGCCAGCAGCCGGGACTGGGGCCCTCGAAATGAGCAGTTCTTC. Protein sequence: CASSRDWGPRNEQFF.

The chain combines TRBV7-2 with TRBJ1-1; a possible D gene is TRBD1 (6 bases). CDR3 size: 14 residues. Germline CDR1 and CDR2: SGHTA and FQGNSA. Deletions cut 4 bases from V and 10 bases from J, with 19 bases between. The CDR3: CASSSPSPGEGAFF. The CDR3 DNA reads TGTGCCAGCAGCTCACCATCTCCAGGGGAGGGAGCTTTCTTT.

The V and J genes are TRBV6-5 and TRBJ1-2, with a weak D call TRBD1 (5 bases). Trimming pared 4 bases from V and 0 bases from J, leaving 9 bases between. The V gene's germline CDR1 is MNHEY and CDR2 SVGAGI. This CDR3 is 14 amino acids long. The CDR3 sequence: CASSFDRSNYGYTF. The CDR3 DNA reads TGTGCCAGCAGTTTTGACAGATCTAACTATGGCTACACCTTC.

The chain is built from TRBV19 and TRBJ1-4; 9 bases agree with TRBD1. After removal of 5 bases from V and 6 bases from J, the junction contained 4 bases not matched to a gene. The CDR3 is 14 amino acids. Germline-derived CDR1 and CDR2 are LNHDA and SQIVND (reference sequence). CDR3 bases: TGTGCCAGTAGTGAGGGACAGGGCTATGAAAAACTGTTTTTT. It specifies CASSEGQGYEKLFF.